This entry lists 5 T cell receptor beta chains sequenced from one sample in a study of glioma-infiltrating T cells. The iRepertoire nested amplicon-rescue multiplex PCR amplified TCR alpha and beta CDR3s from RNA. From the multiplex PCR reads, TCRdb called clonotypes with MiXCR, one entry per CDR3 protein. The sample includes over 120,000 distinct CDR3 sequences, about two fifths of them seen just once. Material: glioma tissue, nonneoplastic brain tissue, or PBMCs (not recorded which). The receptors shown here come from a human donor with low-grade glioma or glioblastoma, undergoing nonglioma brain surgery, or in good health (not recorded which).

V is TRBV6-6 and J is TRBJ2-1; 7 bases line up with TRBD2. After removal of 0 bases from V and 5 bases from J, the junction contained 7 bases not matched to a gene. CDR3 length: 16 residues. CDR1 is MNHNY, CDR2 SVGAGI, per germline (reference sequence). The CDR3 nucleotides are TGTGCCAGCAGTTACTCGAGTTCGGGGGGTAACAATGAGCAGTTCTTC. Its protein product is CASSYSSSGGNNEQFF.

With regard to this clonotype: This may come from a read error, since a much larger clone is one base off. The gene calls are TRBV15 and TRBJ2-3, with TRBD2 matching 11 bases. The CDR3 length is 17 residues. The germline CDR1 and CDR2 sequences are LNHNV and YYDKDF (reference sequence). The CDR3 here is CATSRDLAGGLTDTEYF. The DNA of the CDR3 is TGTGCCACCAGCAGAGATTTAGCGGGGGGGCTAACAGATACGGAGTATTTT.

On this clonotype itself: The junction shows a germline mismatch at one end, possibly a read error. V usage is TRBV3-1 and J usage is TRBJ2-7, with no clear D. CDR3 length: 13 amino acids. CDR1 and CDR2 from the germline V gene are LGHDT and YNNKEL (reference sequence). CDR3 sequence reads: CAGSPPGVYEQYF. In DNA, the CDR3 is TGTGCCGGCAGCCCCCCTGGAGTATACGAGCAGTACTTC.

This clonotype was seen only a few times. The chain couples TRBV6-1 to TRBJ2-7; D remains unclear. This CDR3 comprises 15 residues. The germline V gene has CDR1 MNHNS and CDR2 SASEGT. Between the trimmed V and J ends, which lost 1 base and 2 bases, there was a span of 12 bases. The CDR3 coding sequence is TGTGCCAGCAGTGAAGGGTTCGGGCGTCCCTACGAGCAGTACTTC. Protein product: CASSEGFGRPYEQYF.

There are a few counts of this clonotype. The V gene is TRBV7-3, the J gene TRBJ1-5, with a possible D match to TRBD1 (5 bases). V was clipped by 1 base and J by 7 bases, with 8 bases between them. There are 13 residues in the CDR3. Germline V CDR1 and CDR2: SGHTA, FQGTGA. Here the CDR3 reads CASSLSRGQPQHF. DNA for the CDR3: TGTGCCAGCAGCTTAAGCCGGGGCCAGCCCCAGCATTTT.